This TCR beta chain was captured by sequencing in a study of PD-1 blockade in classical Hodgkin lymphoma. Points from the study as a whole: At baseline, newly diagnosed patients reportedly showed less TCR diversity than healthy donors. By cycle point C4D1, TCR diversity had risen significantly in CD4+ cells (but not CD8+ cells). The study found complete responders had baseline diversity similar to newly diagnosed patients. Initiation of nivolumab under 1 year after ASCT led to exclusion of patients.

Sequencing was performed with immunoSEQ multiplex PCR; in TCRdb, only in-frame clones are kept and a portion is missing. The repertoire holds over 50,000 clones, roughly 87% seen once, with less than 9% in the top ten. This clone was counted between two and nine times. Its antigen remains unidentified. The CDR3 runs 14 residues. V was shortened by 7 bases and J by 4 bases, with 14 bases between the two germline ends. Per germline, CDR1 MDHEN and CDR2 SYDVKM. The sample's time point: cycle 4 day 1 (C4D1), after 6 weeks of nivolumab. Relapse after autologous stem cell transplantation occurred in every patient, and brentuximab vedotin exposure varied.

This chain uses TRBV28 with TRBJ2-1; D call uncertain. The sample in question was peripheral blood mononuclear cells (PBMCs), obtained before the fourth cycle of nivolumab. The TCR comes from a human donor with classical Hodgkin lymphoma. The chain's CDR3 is CASIGSWGYNEQFF. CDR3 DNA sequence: TGTGCCAGCATTGGTTCGTGGGGATACAATGAGCAGTTCTTC.